This record concerns one T cell receptor (beta chain) sequence. This sample was included in a study of OX40 agonist ivuxolimab in advanced cancers. The CDR3 contains 11 residues. Trimming took 4 bases from V and 6 from J, leaving 7 bases between them. The germline V gene encodes CDR1 SNHLY and CDR2 FYNNEI. Sequenced by immunoSEQ multiplex PCR; TCRdb stores in-frame clones only, minus some. The sample lists roughly 56,000 clones, 70% to 85% occurring once. This sample comprised CD4+ or CD8+ T cells sorted from blood, obtained in a trial of the OX40 agonist ivuxolimab. The chain combines TRBV2 with TRBJ2-7; D remains ambiguous. This TCR was recovered from an adult with an advanced solid tumor such as melanoma, head and neck, liver or kidney cancer. The DNA for the CDR3 is TGTGCCAGCAGTGCGAGCTGCGAGCAGTACTTC. This translates into CASSASCEQYF.